Following are 2 T cell receptor beta chains from one sample sequenced in a study of T cell clonality in common variable immunodeficiency. Points from the study as a whole: Common variable immunodeficiency TCR beta sequences reportedly had fewer deletions and N-nucleotide insertions.

The table came from immunoSEQ multiplex PCR; TCRdb's copy has only in-frame clones and leaves some out. The sample shows approximately 5,300 clones, no singletons; the ten largest hold about 15%. Antigens of these TCRs are unknown. What was sequenced was peripheral blood mononuclear cells. The source of these receptors is a human donor with common variable immunodeficiency.

This clone was seen many times. The sequence runs out 3 residues before the end of the CDR3; the remainder is reconstructed from the germline J gene. The rearrangement links TRBV7-8 to TRBJ1-2; no definite D call. V dropped 0 bases and J dropped 4 bases, with 12 bases sitting between them. Looked up from germline, CDR1 is SGHVS and CDR2 is FQNEAQ. The CDR3 is made up of 15 amino acids. CDR3 DNA (partial): TGTGCCAGCAGCTTAGCGGGCAGTTTAAGCTATGGC. It is translated as CASSLAGSLSYG. The full CDR3 protein reads CASSLAGSLSYGYTF.

This clone has only a few counts. Read sequence stops 3 residues before the CDR3 end, and the germline J gene provides the missing end. This sequence joins TRBV18 and TRBJ1-2; 7 bases fit TRBD1. With V trimmed by 8 bases and J by 2 bases, 5 bases remained unmatched. This CDR3 is built from 13 residues. Germline V CDR1 and CDR2: KGHSH, LQKENI. The DNA read from the CDR3 is TGTGCCAGCCACAGGGGTGCGAACTATGGC. Translated, it gives CASHRGANYG. The CDR3 as a whole reads CASHRGANYGYTF.